Listed below are T cell receptor beta chains from one sample, sequenced in a study of blood T cell repertoires in COVID-19. TCRdb keeps only in-frame clones here, not all; method: immunoSEQ multiplex PCR. The data show roughly 160,000 clones, about 88% seen once. Sequences were obtained from peripheral blood. These receptors were collected from a woman of 80 years or more with COVID-19, enrolled during active disease. Each CDR3 is given with its conserved first and last residue. The order of the fields is V gene, J gene, clone size, D gene, CDR3 DNA, CDR3 protein. A D gene is named only where the DNA matches it firmly. Size tells how often a clone was seen (once, few, many) or the class of an expanded clone, and some rows leave it out.

>TRBV27|TRBJ1-4|once|TRBD1
TGTGCCAGCAAACTACAGGGGGCGCGAGAAAAACTGTTTTTT
CASKLQGAREKLFF
>TRBV4-3|TRBJ2-1|-|TRBD2
TGCGCCAGCAGCCGTTTAGCGGGAGCGCAGAATGAGCAGTTCTTC
CASSRLAGAQNEQFF
>TRBV4-2|TRBJ2-7|-|TRBD2
TGTGCCAGCAGGCGCGGGGGGGAAACCTACGAGCAGTACTTC
CASRRGGETYEQYF
>TRBV2|TRBJ2-5|once|-
TGTGCCAGCAGTGAGGTTGGAGTAGAGACCCAGTACTTC
CASSEVGVETQYF
>TRBV28|TRBJ1-1|-|-
TGTGCCAGCAGTCCGGGACTAAGGAACACTGAAGCTTTCTTT
CASSPGLRNTEAFF
>TRBV9|TRBJ1-6|-|-
TGTGCCAGCAGCGTAGCTGGGGGGTCAGGTTCACCCCTCCACTTT
CASSVAGGSGSPLHF
>TRBV29-1|TRBJ2-5|-|TRBD1
TGCAGCGTTGAAGGGGGACAGGGGTCCCAAGAGACCCAGTACTTC
CSVEGGQGSQETQYF
>TRBV5-1|TRBJ1-1|-|-
TGCGCCAGCAGCTTGCTTGCTAACTCGCATACTAACACTGAAGCTTTCTTT
CASSLLANSHTNTEAFF
>TRBV19|TRBJ2-5|-|TRBD1
TGTGCCAGTAGTGCCACAGGGGTCGAGACCCAGTACTTC
CASSATGVETQYF
>TRBV5-3|TRBJ2-5|-|TRBD2
TGTGCCAGAAGCTTGGAGGTGGCGGGAGGGCTCCAAGAGACCCAGTACTTC
CARSLEVAGGLQETQYF
>TRBV29-1|TRBJ2-7|few|TRBD1
TGCAGCGTTGGGATAGGGACAGGGATCTCCGAGCAGTACTTC
CSVGIGTGISEQYF
>TRBV28|TRBJ2-5|-|TRBD1
TGTGCCAGCAGTTTAGATCAGGGGGCTGTGGAGACCCAGTACTTC
CASSLDQGAVETQYF
>TRBV5-4|TRBJ2-1|-|TRBD2
TGTGCCAGCAGCTCCTTAGCGGGAGGGCCGGGCAATGAGCAGTTCTTC
CASSSLAGGPGNEQFF
>TRBV5-6|TRBJ2-5|-|-
TGTGCCAGCAGCTTCTGGGGGCGCCAAGAGACCCAGTACTTC
CASSFWGRQETQYF
>TRBV2|TRBJ2-3|-|TRBD2
TGTGCCAGCAGCGATATGCTAGCGGGGACAGATACGCAGTATTTT
CASSDMLAGTDTQYF
>TRBV4-1|TRBJ2-7|-|TRBD2
TGCGCCAGCAGTCCATTTGCGGGAGCCGGTGCACGCGAGCAGTACTTC
CASSPFAGAGAREQYF
>TRBV2|TRBJ2-1|-|TRBD2
TGTGCCAGCAGTGAGGCGCTAGCGGGAGTGGGGGAGCAGTTCTTC
CASSEALAGVGEQFF
>TRBV7-2|TRBJ2-7|-|TRBD1
TGTGCCAGCAGCTTGGACAGGGACTCCTACGAGCAGTACTTC
CASSLDRDSYEQYF
>TRBV7-3|TRBJ2-7|-|-
TGTGCCAGCAGCCCCGGGACGGGCGGGGAACAGTACTTC
CASSPGTGGEQYF
>TRBV6-4|TRBJ2-2|-|TRBD1
TGTGCCAGCAGTGACTCTCTGGCAGGGGGCGGGTCCGGGGAGCTGTTTTTT
CASSDSLAGGGSGELFF
>TRBV7-9|TRBJ1-4|-|TRBD1
TGTGCCAGCAGCCCCACAGGGACAGGGGTTGAAAAACTGTTTTTT
CASSPTGTGVEKLFF
>TRBV28|TRBJ1-2|-|TRBD1
TGTGCCAGCAGCCCAGGGGGGACAGGCTATGGCTACACCTTC
CASSPGGTGYGYTF
>TRBV9|TRBJ2-3|-|-
TGTGCCAGCAGCCAAGGCAGCGGAACCACAGATACGCAGTATTTT
CASSQGSGTTDTQYF
>TRBV23-1|TRBJ2-7|-|TRBD1
TGCGCCAGCAGTCAATCGGGACAGGCACACTACGAGCAGTACTTC
CASSQSGQAHYEQYF
>TRBV28|TRBJ2-7|-|-
TGTGCCAGCAACCCAGCGGCGACGTATGGATACGAGCAGTACTTC
CASNPAATYGYEQYF
>TRBV7-3|TRBJ2-3|few|-
TGTGCCAGCAGCCCAGGGACAAAGGCGGATACGCAGTATTTT
CASSPGTKADTQYF
>TRBV28|TRBJ1-2|-|TRBD1
TGTGCCTTGGAGGGGGACAGGGCTGGCTATGGCTACACCTTC
CALEGDRAGYGYTF
>TRBV11-2|TRBJ2-3|-|-
TGTGCCAGCAGCGCCCAAGGGGGGGGCCCCACAGATACGCAGTATTTT
CASSAQGGGPTDTQYF
>TRBV6-6|TRBJ1-1|-|TRBD1
TGTGCCAGCAGTTATCTGACAGGGAAGACTGAAGCTTTCTTT
CASSYLTGKTEAFF
>TRBV10-3|TRBJ1-1|-|TRBD1
TGTGCCATCAGCCGAAACGAGGGGGCGGCTACTGAAGCTTTCTTT
CAISRNEGAATEAFF
>TRBV4-3|TRBJ2-2|-|TRBD2
TGCGCCAGCAGCCAAAGCGGGAGGCTCAACACCGGGGAGCTGTTTTTT
CASSQSGRLNTGELFF
>TRBV7-2|TRBJ2-1|-|-
TGTGCCAGCAGCGCCAGGAATGAGCAGTTCTTC
CASSARNEQFF
>TRBV9|TRBJ2-2|few|TRBD2
TGTGCCAGCAGCGTAGATAGAGGACTAGCGCAAATTTACACCGGGGAGCTGTTTTTT
CASSVDRGLAQIYTGELFF
>TRBV29-1|TRBJ2-5|-|TRBD1
TGCAGCGCTAAAACCCCGGGACAGGGTATAGAGACCCAGTACTTC
CSAKTPGQGIETQYF
>TRBV3-1/TRBV3-2|TRBJ1-2|-|-
TGTGCCAGCAGCGCCGGAGAGTGGCGAGGGATCTATGGCTACACCTTC
CASSAGEWRGIYGYTF
>TRBV3-1/TRBV3-2|TRBJ2-1|-|TRBD1
TGTGCCAGCAGCCTACAAGCATTAACAGGGGTTGATGAGCAGTTCTTC
CASSLQALTGVDEQFF
>TRBV5-4|TRBJ2-1|-|-
TGTGCCAGCAGCCGTGAACAGGGCCCCTACAATGAGCAGTTCTTC
CASSREQGPYNEQFF
>TRBV28|TRBJ1-5|-|-
TGTGCCAGCACTTGGCAGATCAATCAGCCCCAGCATTTT
CASTWQINQPQHF
>TRBV11-2|TRBJ2-3|-|TRBD1
TGTGCCAGCAGCTTAACGCCCTCCGGGACAGGACCAGATACGCAGTATTTT
CASSLTPSGTGPDTQYF
>TRBV11-2|TRBJ1-2|-|TRBD1
TGTGCCAGCAGCCCCTTAGGGACAGCGCCCTATGGCTACACCTTC
CASSPLGTAPYGYTF
>TRBV18|TRBJ2-6|-|TRBD1
TGTGCCAGCTCAGGATCACAGGGGGTTTATTCTGGGGCCAACGTCCTGACTTTC
CASSGSQGVYSGANVLTF
>TRBV7-2|TRBJ2-1|-|-
TGTGCCAGCAGCCCGCGGACTTGGGGCAATGAGCAGTTCTTC
CASSPRTWGNEQFF
>TRBV18|TRBJ1-1|-|-
TGTGCCAGCTCACTTATAGACAGGAACACTGAAGCTTTCTTT
CASSLIDRNTEAFF
>TRBV28|TRBJ1-2|few|TRBD1
TGTGCCAGCAGGGACAGGGATAACTATGGCTACACCTTC
CASRDRDNYGYTF
>TRBV28|TRBJ2-5|-|TRBD1
TGTGCCAGCAGTCAAGGACAGGGGGCGGTGGAGACCCAGTACTTC
CASSQGQGAVETQYF
>TRBV6-6|TRBJ1-4|few|TRBD1
TGTGCCAGCAGCCAAGACAGGGGCACTAATGAAAAACTGTTTTTT
CASSQDRGTNEKLFF
>TRBV24-1|TRBJ1-2|once|-
TGTGCCACCAGTGAAGGCTCGGGTGCCCTCTATGGCTACACCTTC
CATSEGSGALYGYTF
>TRBV27|TRBJ1-1|-|-
TGTGCCAGTGTAGGACAGATGAACACTGAAGCTTTCTTT
CASVGQMNTEAFF
>TRBV28|TRBJ1-6|-|-
TGTGCCAGCAGTTTGGCAGGCCATTCACCCCTCCACTTT
CASSLAGHSPLHF
>TRBV9|TRBJ2-1|-|TRBD2
TGTGCCAGCAGCGTAAGCGGGAGGCAGAACAATGAGCAGTTCTTC
CASSVSGRQNNEQFF
>TRBV2|TRBJ1-1|-|-
TGTGCCAGCAGTGAAGGAGGGAACACTGAAGCTTTCTTT
CASSEGGNTEAFF
>TRBV28|TRBJ1-2|-|-
TGTGCCAGCCTCCCATTGAGAGCCCCGTATGGCTACACCTTC
CASLPLRAPYGYTF
>TRBV20-1|TRBJ2-5|-|-
TGCAGTGTCAGACAAGAGACCCAGTACTTC
CSVRQETQYF
>TRBV3-1/TRBV3-2|TRBJ2-2|-|TRBD2
TGTGCCAGCAGCCAACGGAGGCTAGCGGGAGGCCCTAACACCGGGGAGCTGTTTTTT
CASSQRRLAGGPNTGELFF
>TRBV20-1|TRBJ2-5|-|-
TGCAGTGCCAGTTACTTAACAGGGGGGAGGGCCCAGTACTTC
CSASYLTGGRAQYF
>TRBV9|TRBJ2-2|-|-
TGTGCCAGCAGCCCACCGGGGATTAACACCGGGGAGCTGTTTTTT
CASSPPGINTGELFF
>TRBV18|TRBJ1-1|-|-
TGTGCCAGCTCACCCGGAGAACACTGGATCTTT
CASSPGEHWIF
>TRBV9|TRBJ2-3|few|-
TGTGCCAGCAGCTCCAGGGATACGCAGTATTTT
CASSSRDTQYF
>TRBV7-2|TRBJ1-2|-|TRBD1
TGTGCCAGCAGCTTCCGGGGACAGGGGGCCAATAAAGCTAACTATGGCTACACCTTC
CASSFRGQGANKANYGYTF